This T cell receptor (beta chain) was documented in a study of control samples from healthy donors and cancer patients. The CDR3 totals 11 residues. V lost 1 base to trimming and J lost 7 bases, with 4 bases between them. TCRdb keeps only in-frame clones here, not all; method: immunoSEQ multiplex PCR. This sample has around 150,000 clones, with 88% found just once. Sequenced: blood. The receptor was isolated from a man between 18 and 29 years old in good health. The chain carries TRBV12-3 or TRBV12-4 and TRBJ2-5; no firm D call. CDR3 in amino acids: CASSLEGTQYF. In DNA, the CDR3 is TGTGCCAGCAGTTTAGAGGGGACCCAGTACTTC.